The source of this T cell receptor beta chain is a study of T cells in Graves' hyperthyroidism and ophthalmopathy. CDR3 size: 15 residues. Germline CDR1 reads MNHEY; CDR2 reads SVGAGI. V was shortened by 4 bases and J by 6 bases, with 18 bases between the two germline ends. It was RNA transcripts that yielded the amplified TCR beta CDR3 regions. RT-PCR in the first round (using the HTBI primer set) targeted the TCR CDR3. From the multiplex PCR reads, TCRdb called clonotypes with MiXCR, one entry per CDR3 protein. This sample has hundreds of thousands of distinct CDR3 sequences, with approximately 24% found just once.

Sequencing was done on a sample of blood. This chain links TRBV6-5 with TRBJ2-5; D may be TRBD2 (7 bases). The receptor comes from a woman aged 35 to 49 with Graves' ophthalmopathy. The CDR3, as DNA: TGTGCCAGCAGTTCCGGTCAGCGGGACATACAGACCCAGTACTTC. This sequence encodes CASSSGQRDIQTQYF.